This T cell receptor (beta chain) was observed in a study of shared clonotypes between healthy human individuals. Study information: CD4 naive cells filled three plates per donor, CD4 memory three, CD8 naive two and CD8 memory one. Regarding the study as a whole: Apart from blood, nothing was sampled; tissue repertoires likely differ. Across a handful of donors, naive CD4 shared approximately 4.5%, naive CD8 more than 3%, memory CD4 2% to 2.5%, memory CD8 under 0.5%.

Sequencing was performed with immunoSEQ multiplex PCR; in TCRdb, only in-frame clones are kept and a portion is missing. The sample shows hundreds of thousands of clones, more than 70% of them seen only once. As regards this clone: Its antigen is not identified.

The CDR3 extends over 15 amino acids. Germline assignment: CDR1 MNHEY and CDR2 SMNVEV (reference sequence). The V and J ends lost 6 bases and 5 bases, in that order; junction bases with no gene match: 10. This clonotype originated in a woman in her twenties or thirties in good health. J is TRBJ2-1 and V is TRBV27, with TRBD2 identical over 7 bases. The specimen was memory CD4+ T cells sorted from blood. Subset described: CD45RA-negative fraction. CDR3 sequence reads: CASSLAARVNNEQFF. The CDR3 DNA follows: TGTGCCAGCAGCCTAGCGGCCCGCGTAAACAATGAGCAGTTCTTC.